This TCR beta chain was obtained from a study of blood T cell repertoires in COVID-19. The V segment lost 7 bases and the J segment 8 bases; nucleotides outside the gene matches: 9. Germline V gene data show CDR1 as WSHSY and CDR2 as SAAADI. The CDR3 has 14 amino acids. Using immunoSEQ multiplex PCR, the repertoire was profiled, and TCRdb retains in-frame clones only, with some absent. The data contain 130,000 or so clones, 70% to 80% of them seen just once; the ten biggest clones take up 16%. Sequencing was performed on peripheral blood. The sequence was obtained from a man aged 45-65 years with acute or convalescent COVID-19. The gene calls are TRBV10-2 and TRBJ2-4, with 9 bases identical to TRBD2. The DNA for the CDR3 is TGCGCCAGCAATGGCGGGGGGGCCTTGGACATTCAGTACTTC. As protein: CASNGGGALDIQYF.